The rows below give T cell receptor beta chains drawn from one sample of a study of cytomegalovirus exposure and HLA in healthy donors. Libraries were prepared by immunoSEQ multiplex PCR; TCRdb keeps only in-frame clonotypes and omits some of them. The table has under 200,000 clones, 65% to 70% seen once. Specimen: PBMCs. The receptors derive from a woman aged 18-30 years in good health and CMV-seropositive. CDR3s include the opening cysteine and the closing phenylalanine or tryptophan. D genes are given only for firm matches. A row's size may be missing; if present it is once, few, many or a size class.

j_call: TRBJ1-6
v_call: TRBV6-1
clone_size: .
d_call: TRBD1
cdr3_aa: CASKARGQTNSPLHF
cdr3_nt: TGTGCCAGCAAGGCCAGGGGGCAAACTAATTCACCCCTCCACTTT

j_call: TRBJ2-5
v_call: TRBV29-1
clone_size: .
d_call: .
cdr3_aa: CSVERQGGETQYF
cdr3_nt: TGCAGCGTTGAACGACAGGGAGGCGAGACCCAGTACTTC

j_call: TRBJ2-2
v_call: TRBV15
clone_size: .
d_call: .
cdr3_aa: CATSRVQGNTGELFF
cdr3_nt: TGTGCCACCAGCAGAGTACAGGGGAACACCGGGGAGCTGTTTTTT

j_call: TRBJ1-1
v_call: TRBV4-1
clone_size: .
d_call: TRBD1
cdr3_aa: CASSQEGQFSIAEAFF
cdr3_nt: TGCGCCAGCAGCCAAGAGGGACAGTTTTCAATCGCTGAAGCTTTCTTT

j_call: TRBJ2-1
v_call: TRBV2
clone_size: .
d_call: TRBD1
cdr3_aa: CASRGQAYNEQFF
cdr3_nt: TGTGCCAGCAGGGGACAGGCCTACAATGAGCAGTTCTTC

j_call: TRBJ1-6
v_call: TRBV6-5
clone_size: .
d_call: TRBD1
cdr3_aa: CASSRTGGNNSPLHF
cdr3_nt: TGTGCCAGCAGCCGGACAGGGGGCAATAATTCACCCCTCCACTTT

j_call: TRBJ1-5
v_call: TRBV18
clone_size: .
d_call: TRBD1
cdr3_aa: CASSQTGGADQPQHF
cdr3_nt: TGTGCCAGCTCCCAAACAGGGGGCGCCGATCAGCCCCAGCATTTT

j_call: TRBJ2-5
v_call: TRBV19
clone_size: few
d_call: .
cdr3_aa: CASSNSLAIGLETQYF
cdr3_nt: TGTGCCAGTAGTAATTCCTTAGCGATTGGGTTAGAGACCCAGTACTTC

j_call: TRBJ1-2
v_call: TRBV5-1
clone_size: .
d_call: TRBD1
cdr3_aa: CASSSDRGQRGYTF
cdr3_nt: TGCGCCAGCAGCTCTGACAGGGGGCAGCGTGGCTACACCTTC

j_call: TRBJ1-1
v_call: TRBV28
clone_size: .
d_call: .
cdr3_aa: CASSLAGVNTEAFF
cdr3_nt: TGTGCCAGCAGTTTAGCAGGGGTGAACACTGAAGCTTTCTTT

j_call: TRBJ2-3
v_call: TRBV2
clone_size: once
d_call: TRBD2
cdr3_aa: CASSEVAGGFTDTQYF
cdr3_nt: TGTGCCAGCAGTGAGGTAGCGGGGGGGTTCACAGATACGCAGTATTTT

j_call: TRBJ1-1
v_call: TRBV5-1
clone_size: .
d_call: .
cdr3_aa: CASSPGVYTEAFF
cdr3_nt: TGCGCCAGCAGCCCCGGGGTGTACACTGAAGCTTTCTTT

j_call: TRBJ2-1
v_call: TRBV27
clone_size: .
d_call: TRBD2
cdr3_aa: CASSIITSGRAVGGNEQFF
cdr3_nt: TGTGCCAGCAGCATAATTACTAGCGGGAGGGCCGTGGGGGGGAATGAGCAGTTCTTC

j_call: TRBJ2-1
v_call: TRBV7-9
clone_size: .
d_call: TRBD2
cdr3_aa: CASSPGLAGDRDEQFF
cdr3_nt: TGTGCCAGCAGCCCGGGACTAGCGGGAGATAGGGATGAGCAGTTCTTC

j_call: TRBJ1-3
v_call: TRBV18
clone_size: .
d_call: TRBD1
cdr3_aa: CASSPSGQTQNTIYF
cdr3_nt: TGTGCCAGCTCACCATCGGGACAGACTCAAAACACCATATATTTT

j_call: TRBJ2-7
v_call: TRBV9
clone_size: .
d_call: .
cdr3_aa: CASSASQGSYEQYF
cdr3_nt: TGTGCCAGCAGCGCCTCACAGGGATCCTACGAGCAGTACTTC

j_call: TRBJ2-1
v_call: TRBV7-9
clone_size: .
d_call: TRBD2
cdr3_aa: CASSPGLVNEQFF
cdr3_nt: TGTGCCAGCAGCCCCGGACTAGTCAATGAGCAGTTCTTC

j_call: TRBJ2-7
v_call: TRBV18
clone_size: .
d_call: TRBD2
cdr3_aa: CASSPPTSGNTDEQYF
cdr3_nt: TGTGCCAGCTCACCACCCACTAGCGGGAACACCGACGAGCAGTACTTC

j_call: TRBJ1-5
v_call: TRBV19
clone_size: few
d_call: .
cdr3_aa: CATTEGYSNQPQHF
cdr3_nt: TGTGCTACCACGGAGGGTTATAGCAATCAGCCCCAGCATTTT

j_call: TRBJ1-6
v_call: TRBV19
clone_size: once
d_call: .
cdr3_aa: CASRSRTDNSPLHF
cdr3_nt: TGTGCCAGTAGGAGCCGGACAGATAATTCACCCCTCCACTTT

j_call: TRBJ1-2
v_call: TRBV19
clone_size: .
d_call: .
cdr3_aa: CASSADSYGYTF
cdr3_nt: TGTGCCAGTAGTGCCGACAGCTATGGCTACACCTTC

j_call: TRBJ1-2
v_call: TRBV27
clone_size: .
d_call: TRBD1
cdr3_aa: CASRGQGISDGYTF
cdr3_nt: TGTGCCAGCCGGGGACAGGGTATATCGGATGGCTACACCTTC

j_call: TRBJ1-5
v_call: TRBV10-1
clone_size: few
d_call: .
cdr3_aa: CASSETVNQPQHF
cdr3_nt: TGCGCCAGCAGTGAAACAGTAAATCAGCCCCAGCATTTT

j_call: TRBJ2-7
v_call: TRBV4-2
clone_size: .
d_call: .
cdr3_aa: CASSQVLREAPYEQYF
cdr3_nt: TGTGCCAGCAGCCAAGTTCTGAGGGAGGCCCCCTACGAGCAGTACTTC

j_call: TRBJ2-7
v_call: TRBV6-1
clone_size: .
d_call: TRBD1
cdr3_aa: CASNTGVFYEQYF
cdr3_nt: TGTGCCAGCAATACAGGGGTTTTTTACGAGCAGTACTTC

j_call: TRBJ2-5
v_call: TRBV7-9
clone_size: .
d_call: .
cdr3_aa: CASSARGRETQHF
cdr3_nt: TGTGCCAGCAGCGCCAGGGGACGAGAGACCCAGCACTTC

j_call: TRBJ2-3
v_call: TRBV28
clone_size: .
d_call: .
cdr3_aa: CASRLSTDTQYF
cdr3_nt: TGTGCCAGCAGACTAAGCACAGATACGCAGTATTTT

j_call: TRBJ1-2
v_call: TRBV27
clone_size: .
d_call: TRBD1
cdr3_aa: CASSLQGDGYTF
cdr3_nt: TGTGCCAGCAGTTTGCAGGGGGATGGCTACACCTTC

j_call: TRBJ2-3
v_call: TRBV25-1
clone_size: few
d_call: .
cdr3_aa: CASSERATRTDTQYF
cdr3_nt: TGTGCCAGCAGTGAGCGGGCCACTAGGACAGATACGCAGTATTTT

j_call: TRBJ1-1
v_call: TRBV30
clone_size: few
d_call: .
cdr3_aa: CAWNPRTSEAFF
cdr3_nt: TGTGCCTGGAACCCCCGGACATCAGAAGCTTTCTTT

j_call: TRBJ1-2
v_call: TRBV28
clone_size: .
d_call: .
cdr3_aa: CASSLGHHQEQGYTF
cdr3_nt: TGTGCCAGCAGTTTAGGACATCACCAAGAGCAGGGCTACACCTTC

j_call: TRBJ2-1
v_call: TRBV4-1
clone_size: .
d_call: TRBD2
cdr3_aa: CASSQGGTKPSYNEQFF
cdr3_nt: TGCGCCAGCAGCCAAGGAGGGACTAAACCCTCCTACAATGAGCAGTTCTTC

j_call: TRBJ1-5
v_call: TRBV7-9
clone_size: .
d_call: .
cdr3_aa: CASSGESSNQPQHF
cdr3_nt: TGTGCCAGCAGCGGGGAGAGTAGCAATCAGCCCCAGCATTTT

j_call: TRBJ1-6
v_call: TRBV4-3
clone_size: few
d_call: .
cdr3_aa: CASSQNGGRGYNSPLHF
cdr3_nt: TGCGCCAGCAGCCAAAATGGCGGGCGGGGATATAATTCACCCCTCCACTTT

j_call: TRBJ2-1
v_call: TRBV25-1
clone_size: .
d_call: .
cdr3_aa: CASTGQSNEQFF
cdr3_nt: TGTGCCAGCACCGGACAGAGCAACGAGCAGTTCTTC

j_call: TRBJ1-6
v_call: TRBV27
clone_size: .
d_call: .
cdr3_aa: CASSLFGLPLHF
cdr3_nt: TGTGCCAGCAGTTTGTTCGGGTTACCCCTCCACTTT

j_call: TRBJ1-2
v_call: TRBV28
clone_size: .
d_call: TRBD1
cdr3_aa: CASTQPGQGDYGYTF
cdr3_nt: TGTGCCAGCACTCAACCCGGACAGGGAGACTATGGCTACACCTTC

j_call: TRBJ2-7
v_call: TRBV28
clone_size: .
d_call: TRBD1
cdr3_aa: CASSTQGASYEQYF
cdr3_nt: TGTGCCAGCAGCACCCAGGGGGCGTCCTACGAGCAGTACTTC

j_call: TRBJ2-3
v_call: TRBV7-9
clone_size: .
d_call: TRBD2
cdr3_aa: CASSLMGLAGSDTQYF
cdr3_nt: TGTGCCAGCAGCTTAATGGGACTAGCGGGTTCAGATACGCAGTATTTT

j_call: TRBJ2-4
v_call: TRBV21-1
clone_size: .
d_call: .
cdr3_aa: CASRLPGGLAKNIQYF
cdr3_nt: TGTGCCAGCAGACTTCCTGGGGGCCTAGCCAAAAACATTCAGTACTTC